This is a list of T cell receptor beta chains from one sample in a study of blood T cells in healthy people across ages. MiXCR, applied by TCRdb to the 5' RACE reads, yields one record per CDR3 protein. The sample lists 710,000 or so distinct CDR3 sequences; 32% were seen once. What was sequenced was blood. These receptors were obtained from a woman older than 75 in good health. Both conserved end residues are part of each CDR3. D genes are given only for firm matches.

J: TRBJ2-4
V: TRBV6-5
D: TRBD1
CDR3: CASSYLRQGAQYF

J: TRBJ1-1
V: TRBV10-3
D: TRBD1
CDR3: CAISEGPGTGKGRTEAFF

J: TRBJ1-4
V: TRBV5-1
D: TRBD1
CDR3: CASSRTGGTEEKLFF

J: TRBJ2-2
V: TRBV4-3
D: TRBD1
CDR3: CASSQEFDRVGGTGELFF

J: TRBJ1-6
V: TRBV10-3
D: TRBD1
CDR3: CAISRDSNSPLHF

J: TRBJ2-3
V: TRBV29-1
D: .
CDR3: CSVAPAIRTDTQYF

J: TRBJ2-1
V: TRBV27
D: TRBD1
CDR3: CASSLRTGIVLNEQFF

J: TRBJ1-1
V: TRBV7-8
D: .
CDR3: CASSLDRAGEAFF

J: TRBJ1-1
V: TRBV25-1
D: .
CDR3: CASRGPPGREGVEAFF

J: TRBJ2-3
V: TRBV25-1
D: TRBD1
CDR3: CASSDSDRNTDTQYF

J: TRBJ2-7
V: TRBV7-8
D: .
CDR3: CTSIGGGMSYEQYF

J: TRBJ1-2
V: TRBV11-2
D: .
CDR3: CASSLATGGQSNYGYTF

J: TRBJ2-3
V: TRBV7-2
D: TRBD2
CDR3: CASSLAAGGIRTDTQYF

J: TRBJ2-7
V: TRBV2
D: .
CDR3: CASSQAAVPYEQYF

J: TRBJ2-1
V: TRBV20-1
D: .
CDR3: CSASYSGGGGYNEQFF

J: TRBJ2-7
V: TRBV27
D: TRBD1
CDR3: CATRQGAHEQYF

J: TRBJ2-1
V: TRBV5-1
D: .
CDR3: CASSLSSDHNEQFF

J: TRBJ1-2
V: TRBV7-9
D: .
CDR3: CASSSNRVMGGYTF

J: TRBJ1-2
V: TRBV30
D: .
CDR3: CAWSDRTPYGYTF

J: TRBJ1-4
V: TRBV5-6
D: .
CDR3: CASSHLESRAEKLFF

J: TRBJ2-3
V: TRBV7-8
D: .
CDR3: CASSLITGTHTDTQYF

J: TRBJ2-3
V: TRBV7-9
D: TRBD2
CDR3: CASSLDAAGMADTQYF

J: TRBJ1-1
V: TRBV18
D: .
CDR3: CASSPLSNGRSSVANTEAFF

J: TRBJ1-1
V: TRBV12-3/TRBV12-4
D: .
CDR3: CASTYQGRLTRAFF

J: TRBJ1-3
V: TRBV5-1
D: .
CDR3: CASSLDSGNTIYF

J: TRBJ2-1
V: TRBV20-1
D: TRBD2
CDR3: CSARQRAGGRNEQFF

J: TRBJ2-1
V: TRBV29-1
D: .
CDR3: CSVEEQGGSYNEQFF

J: TRBJ2-6
V: TRBV9
D: TRBD1
CDR3: CASSGRGRLSGANVLTF

J: TRBJ2-5
V: TRBV11-2
D: .
CDR3: CASSLDPEPRETQYF

J: TRBJ1-2
V: TRBV2
D: .
CDR3: CASSEGRDYGYTF

J: TRBJ1-1
V: TRBV12-3/TRBV12-4
D: TRBD1
CDR3: CASSHTGGGRTAFF